This T cell receptor (beta chain) was captured in a study of OX40 agonist ivuxolimab in advanced cancers. Overall study results and limits: The average count of expanded clones was higher among CD8+ T cells than among CD4+. Certain nonresponders additionally had low normalized T-cell clonal expansion.

Here immunoSEQ multiplex PCR was the method, and the copy in TCRdb shows in-frame clones only, minus some. The table includes fewer than 40,000 clones, around 86% detected once. This clone has only one observation. Its matching antigen is unknown. Trimming left V 1 base short and J 2 bases short, with 11 bases between. This CDR3 has 15 residues. The germline V gene has CDR1 SGHAT and CDR2 FQNNGV. This specimen consisted of CD4+ or CD8+ T cells sorted from blood, obtained in a trial of the OX40 agonist ivuxolimab. This sequence joins TRBV11-2 and TRBJ2-5; D is unclear. This TCR came from an adult with an advanced solid tumor such as melanoma, head and neck, liver or kidney cancer. This CDR3 reads CASSLAPLGQETQYF. CDR3 DNA: TGTGCCAGCAGCTTAGCCCCGCTGGGGCAAGAGACCCAGTACTTC.